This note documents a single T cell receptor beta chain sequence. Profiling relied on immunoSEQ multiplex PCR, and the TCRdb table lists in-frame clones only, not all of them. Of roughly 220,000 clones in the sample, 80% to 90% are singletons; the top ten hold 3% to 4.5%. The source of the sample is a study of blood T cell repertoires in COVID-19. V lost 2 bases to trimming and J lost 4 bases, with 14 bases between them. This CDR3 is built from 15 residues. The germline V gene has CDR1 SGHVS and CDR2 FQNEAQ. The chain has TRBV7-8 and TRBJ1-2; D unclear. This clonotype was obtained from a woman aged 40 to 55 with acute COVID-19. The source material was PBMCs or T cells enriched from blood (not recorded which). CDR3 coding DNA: TGTGCCAGCAGCTTAACGGGGATTCGGGTCTATGGCTACACCTTC. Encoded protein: CASSLTGIRVYGYTF.